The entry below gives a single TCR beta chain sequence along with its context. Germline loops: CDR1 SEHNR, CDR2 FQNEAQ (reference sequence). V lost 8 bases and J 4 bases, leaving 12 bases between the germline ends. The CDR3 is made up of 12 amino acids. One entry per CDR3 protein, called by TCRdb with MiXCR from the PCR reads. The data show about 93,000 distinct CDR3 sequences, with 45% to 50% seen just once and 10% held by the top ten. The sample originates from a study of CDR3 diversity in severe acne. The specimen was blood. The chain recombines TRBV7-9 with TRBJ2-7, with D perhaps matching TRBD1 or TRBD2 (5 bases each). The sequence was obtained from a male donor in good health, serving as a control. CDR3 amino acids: CASGVGEYEQYF. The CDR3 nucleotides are TGTGCCAGCGGGGTGGGGGAATACGAGCAGTACTTC.